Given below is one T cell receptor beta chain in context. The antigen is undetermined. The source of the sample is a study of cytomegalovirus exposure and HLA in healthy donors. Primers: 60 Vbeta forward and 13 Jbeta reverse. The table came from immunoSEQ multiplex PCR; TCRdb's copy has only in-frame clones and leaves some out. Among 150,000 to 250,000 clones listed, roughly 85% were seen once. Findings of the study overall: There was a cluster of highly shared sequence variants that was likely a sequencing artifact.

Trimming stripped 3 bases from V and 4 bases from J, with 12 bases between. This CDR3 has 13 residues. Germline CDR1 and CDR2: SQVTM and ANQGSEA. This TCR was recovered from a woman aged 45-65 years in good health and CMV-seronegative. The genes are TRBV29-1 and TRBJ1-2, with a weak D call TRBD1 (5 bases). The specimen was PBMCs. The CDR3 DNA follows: TGCAGCGTTGAGGCGGGGGTCGGCTATGGCTACACCTTC. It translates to CSVEAGVGYGYTF. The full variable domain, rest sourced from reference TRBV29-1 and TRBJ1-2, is SAVISQKPSRDICQRGTSLTIQCQVDSQVTMMFWYRQQPGQSLTLIATANQGSEATYESGFVIDKFPISRPNLTFSTLTVSNMSPEDSSIYLCSVEAGVGYGYTFGSGTRLTVV.